The next 23 T cell receptor beta chains were all read from a single sample in a study of T cell repertoires in cytomegalovirus infection. TCRdb reanalysed the reads using MiXCR and keeps one entry per CDR3 protein. The sample holds approximately 73,000 distinct CDR3 sequences, approximately 39% seen once. Antigens of these TCRs are unknown. The input for sequencing was CD8+ T cells from cultured PBMCs, taken from culture after CMV antigen stimulation. The source of these receptors is a human donor in good health (CMV status not recorded). Some clones in this sample may be carry-over from other donors' samples.

The chain is built from TRBV7-6 and TRBJ1-5, with a weak D call TRBD1 (6 bases). The germline V gene encodes CDR1 SGHVS and CDR2 FNYEAQ. V was shortened by 5 bases and J by 4 bases, with 15 bases between the two germline ends. CDR3 length: 15 amino acids. Here the CDR3 reads CASSPDRRGNQPQHF. CDR3 sequence (DNA): TGTGCCAGCAGCCCCGACAGGAGGGGTAATCAGCCCCAGCATTTT.

This clonotype was detected only a few times. The rearrangement joins TRBV6-2 or TRBV6-3 to TRBJ2-5; 8 bases agree with TRBD2. CDR1 and CDR2 (germline): MNHEY, SVGEGT. The CDR3 has 15 amino acids. V lost 6 bases and J lost 2; bases outside the gene matches: 8. Written as DNA, the CDR3 is TGTGCCAGCAGCGGACTTAGCGGGGCACAAGAGACCCAGTACTTC. Translated: CASSGLSGAQETQYF.

V gene TRBV6-5 combines with J gene TRBJ1-5; D gene uncertain. Trimming removed 0 bases from V and 5 bases from J, with 14 bases in between. The germline CDR1 and CDR2 sequences are MNHEY and SVGAGI. The CDR3 is made up of 16 amino acids. The CDR3 spells CASSYSSGLGDQPQHF. The CDR3 DNA sequence: TGTGCCAGCAGTTACTCGAGCGGCCTTGGCGATCAGCCCCAGCATTTT.

This clonotype has ten or more counts. This chain links TRBV4-2 with TRBJ2-3; D gene ambiguous. The ends were cut back, 0 bases at V and 5 bases at J, with 9 bases in the middle. The germline CDR1 and CDR2 sequences are LGHNA and YNFKEQ. The CDR3 is made up of 14 amino acids. For the CDR3, the DNA is TGTGCCAGCAGCCAAGAGACTCCCGGAGATACGCAGTATTTT. As protein: CASSQETPGDTQYF.

V and J are TRBV29-1 and TRBJ1-1; D gene unclear. V lost 7 bases and J 3 bases, leaving 9 bases between the germline ends. The CDR3 loop spans 11 amino acids. From germline, CDR1 is SQVTM and CDR2 ANQGSEA. The CDR3 here is CSAGGDTEAFF. Written as DNA, the CDR3 is TGCAGCGCGGGTGGGGACACTGAAGCTTTCTTT.

This clonotype was detected only a few times. This sequence joins TRBV7-2 and TRBJ1-1; perhaps TRBD1 as D (5 bases). CDR3 length: 15 amino acids. Germline CDR1 SGHTA, CDR2 FQGNSA. V dropped 2 bases and J dropped 6 bases, with 16 bases sitting between them. DNA of the CDR3: TGTGCCAGCAGCTTACGGTGGGGGGTTGTCGCTGAAGCTTTCTTT. Translating it yields CASSLRWGVVAEAFF.

V is TRBV7-8 and J is TRBJ1-2; maybe TRBD1 (5 bases). This CDR3 comprises 16 residues. Germline assignment: CDR1 SGHVS and CDR2 FQNEAQ. V gave up 1 base and J gave up 4 bases, with 16 bases separating them. The CDR3 DNA reads TGTGCCAGCAGCTTAGGCCCAGGGTCAATCCCCTATGGCTACACCTTC. It yields the protein CASSLGPGSIPYGYTF.

The chain uses TRBV7-2 and TRBJ2-1; TRBD2 might be the D (7 bases). CDR1 and CDR2 from the germline V gene are SGHTA and FQGNSA. This CDR3 comprises 15 residues. The V end was cut by 2 bases, the J end by 9 bases, with 17 bases between. The CDR3 nucleotides read TGTGCCAGCAGCTTATTGCCGGCGGGGGCTAGTGAGCAGTTCTTC. Translated: CASSLLPAGASEQFF. The full variable domain, in which reference TRBV7-2 and TRBJ2-1 provide the parts outside the CDR3, is GAGVSQSPSNKVTEKGKDVELRCDPISGHTALYWYRQSLGQGLEFLIYFQGNSAPDKSGLPSDRFSAERTGGSVSTLTIQRTQQEDSAVYLCASSLLPAGASEQFFGPGTRLTVL.

The table lists this clonotype with a few counts. The chain uses TRBV10-3 and TRBJ2-5, with D tentatively TRBD2 (7 bases). The CDR3 loop spans 15 amino acids. Germline CDR1 ENHRY, CDR2 SYGVKD. Trimming pared 3 bases from V and 6 bases from J, leaving 17 bases between. CDR3 sequence (DNA): TGTGCCATCAGTGAAGGGGTCGGGGGGCTGAAGACCCAGTACTTC. Translating it yields CAISEGVGGLKTQYF.

There are a few counts of this clonotype. In DNA, the CDR3 is TGCGCCAGCAGCCCCCGACAGGGTTCGTCGACCGGGGAGCTGTTTTTT. This gives the protein CASSPRQGSSTGELFF. The chain links TRBV4-1 to TRBJ2-2, with TRBD1 matching 7 bases. Germline V CDR1 and CDR2: MGHRA, YSYEKL. J was trimmed by 5 bases and V by 4 bases; bases with no gene match: 10. This CDR3 contains 16 residues.

Points on this clonotype: Given the absence of the conserved phenylalanine or tryptophan at the CDR3 end, a read error is likely. The rearrangement joins TRBV7-6 to TRBJ2-1; D is uncertain. CDR1 is SGHVS, CDR2 FNYEAQ, per germline. The CDR3 has 14 residues. The V end was cut by 4 bases, the J end by 4 bases, with 11 bases between. In DNA, the CDR3 is TGTGCCAGCAGCTCTGGCGGCACTTACAATGAGCAGTTCATC. It is translated as CASSSGGTYNEQFI.

This clonotype has ten or more counts. The V and J genes are TRBV7-8 and TRBJ1-5; maybe TRBD1 (5 bases). Trimming took off 5 bases at V and 0 bases at J, with 11 bases between the two ends. The CDR3 runs to 15 residues. Germline V CDR1 and CDR2: SGHVS, FQNEAQ. Here the CDR3 reads CASSADSYSNQPQHF. Here the CDR3 DNA reads TGTGCCAGCAGCGCAGACAGTTATAGCAATCAGCCCCAGCATTTT.

The rearrangement joins TRBV6-5 to TRBJ1-6; TRBD1 agrees at 7 bases. The CDR3 runs 16 residues. The V gene end was trimmed by 5 bases and the J gene end by 10 bases; junction bases not matched to a gene: 14. The germline V gene has CDR1 MNHEY and CDR2 SVGAGI. The CDR3, as DNA: TGTGCCAGCAGTCGACAGGGCGACACTGCCTACTCACCCCTCCACTTT. This sequence encodes CASSRQGDTAYSPLHF.

At least ten counts were recorded for this clonotype. J is TRBJ2-3 and V is TRBV7-8; TRBD2 matches 8 bases. This CDR3 has 17 residues. V trimming: 5 bases; J trimming: 0 bases; junction bases outside the gene matches: 10. Germline values: CDR1 SGHVS, CDR2 FQNEAQ. This chain's CDR3 is CASSQKLAELSTDTQYF. CDR3 DNA: TGTGCCAGCAGCCAGAAACTAGCGGAATTGAGCACAGATACGCAGTATTTT.

This clonotype is medium-sized within its sample. Its ends do not fully match the called genes, so a read error is possible. CDR3 coding DNA: TGTGCTAGCAGCTTAGGGGGACAGAGCTCCTACGAGCAGTACTTC. This gives the protein CASSLGGQSSYEQYF. The chain couples TRBV7-7 to TRBJ2-7, with 7 bases lining up with TRBD1. CDR3 size: 15 residues. Germline V CDR1 and CDR2: SSHAT, FNYEAQ (reference sequence).

The rearrangement links TRBV4-1 to TRBJ2-3, with D possibly TRBD1 on 6 matching bases. The CDR3 covers 16 residues. The ends were cut back, 1 base at V and 5 bases at J, with 16 bases in the middle. Looked up from germline, CDR1 is MGHRA and CDR2 is YSYEKL. Here the CDR3 DNA reads TGCGCCAGCAGCCAAGCGGGGATTACAGGGTTAGATACGCAGTATTTT. This gives the protein CASSQAGITGLDTQYF.

The CDR3 sequence: CASSPTRTRWETQYF. The CDR3 DNA reads as TGCGCCAGCAGCCCCACACGGACTAGATGGGAGACCCAGTACTTC. The rearrangement links TRBV4-1 to TRBJ2-5; 7 bases map to TRBD2. V was clipped by 4 bases and J by 5 bases; unmatched bases: 10. Germline-derived CDR1 and CDR2 are MGHRA and YSYEKL. This CDR3 comprises 15 residues.

This chain joins TRBV7-9 and TRBJ2-5; 7 bases are a match to TRBD1. This CDR3 is built from 18 residues. Germline assignment: CDR1 SEHNR and CDR2 FQNEAQ (reference sequence). J lost 5 bases, V lost 4 bases, and 19 bases had no gene match. Here the CDR3 reads CASSSTPGQPSPAETQYF. The CDR3 coding sequence is TGTGCCAGCAGCTCCACGCCGGGACAGCCGTCACCAGCCGAGACCCAGTACTTC. Complete variable domain (other parts from reference TRBV7-9 and TRBJ2-5): DTGVSQNPRHKITKRGQNVTFRCDPISEHNRLYWYRQTLGQGPEFLTYFQNEAQLEKSRLLSDRFSAERPKGSFSTLEIQRTEQGDSAMYLCASSSTPGQPSPAETQYFGPGTRLLVL.

The chain combines TRBV2 with TRBJ2-1; 11 nucleotides align to TRBD2. The germline V gene encodes CDR1 SNHLY and CDR2 FYNNEI. The CDR3 is 13 amino acids. V trimming: 9 bases; J trimming: 4 bases; junction bases outside the gene matches: 2. CDR3 loop: CARGLADYNEQFF. For the CDR3, the DNA is TGTGCCAGGGGACTAGCGGATTACAATGAGCAGTTCTTC. The entire variable domain, with the rest obtained from reference TRBV2 and TRBJ2-1, is as follows: EPEVTQTPSHQVTQMGQEVILRCVPISNHLYFYWYRQILGQKVEFLVSFYNNEISEKSEIFDDQFSVERPDGSNFTLKIRSTKLEDSAMYFCARGLADYNEQFFGPGTRLTVL.

This chain connects TRBV7-8 to TRBJ2-4; TRBD1 aligns across 8 bases. CDR1 and CDR2 from the germline V gene are SGHVS and FQNEAQ. Trimming removed 2 bases from V and 1 base from J; junction bases left unmatched: 16. The CDR3 spans 20 residues. The CDR3 sequence: CASSLRGRGPTYGAKNIQYF. CDR3 nucleotides: TGTGCCAGCAGCTTAAGGGGCAGGGGGCCCACCTACGGCGCCAAAAACATTCAGTACTTC.

This clonotype was seen a handful of times. The J gene is TRBJ2-6, the V gene TRBV7-6; 7 bases match TRBD1. CDR3 length: 15 amino acids. V dropped 5 bases and J dropped 8; count of bases not matched to a gene: 9. Germline V CDR1 and CDR2: SGHVS, FNYEAQ. The CDR3 DNA reads TGTGCCAGCAGCGTAATGGACAGGCAACCCAACGTCCTGACTTTC. It encodes CASSVMDRQPNVLTF.

This clonotype was counted a single time. This chain connects TRBV7-2 to TRBJ1-1; a weak D match, TRBD1 (6 bases). CDR3 length equals 14 residues. Germline-derived CDR1 and CDR2 are SGHTA and FQGNSA. The CDR3 region is CASGGRAPNTEAFF. The CDR3 coding sequence is TGTGCAAGCGGGGGCAGGGCGCCGAACACTGAAGCTTTCTTT.

The chain joins TRBV12-3 or TRBV12-4 to TRBJ1-4, with TRBD1 matching over 10 bases. The CDR3 has 14 residues. V trimming: 7 bases; J trimming: 8 bases; junction bases outside the gene matches: 7. CDR3 loop: CASTRTGGQEKLFF. In DNA form, the CDR3 reads TGTGCCAGCACCCGGACAGGGGGACAGGAAAAACTGTTTTTT.